Given below is one T cell receptor beta chain in context. This entry is derived from a study of cytomegalovirus exposure and HLA in healthy donors. The CDR3 has 16 residues. V was clipped by 6 bases and J by 8 bases; unmatched bases: 18. Germline values: CDR1 SGHAT, CDR2 FQNNGV. Data came from immunoSEQ multiplex PCR; TCRdb stores just in-frame clones and leaves some out. The sample records 150,000 to 200,000 clones, 84% being singletons. The chain couples TRBV11-2 to TRBJ1-2; TRBD1 aligns across 7 bases. Sequenced: PBMCs. The receptor comes from a young man in good health and CMV-seropositive. The CDR3 sequence: CASRPIDRVAGGGYTF. CDR3 bases: TGTGCCAGCAGACCGATCGACAGGGTAGCCGGTGGAGGCTACACCTTC.